The 22 T cell receptor beta chains below were found in one sample sequenced in a study of Ad26.COV2.S vaccination and SARS-CoV-2 variants. Produced via immunoSEQ multiplex PCR; TCRdb's table is partial and in-frame only. In the table there are roughly 300,000 clones, less than 90% of which are singletons. This sample's treatment: over 15 received Ad26.COV2.S at low or high dose, single or two shots; 5 received placebo; per-sample allocation not given. It was on day 63 after the first vaccine or placebo injection that samples were taken. Sequencing was performed on peripheral blood, taken in a trial of Ad26.COV2.S vaccine versus placebo. The receptors here all came from a person between 18 and 60 years old who received the Ad26.COV2.S COVID-19 vaccine or a placebo.

The rearrangement links TRBV9 to TRBJ2-2, with D perhaps matching TRBD2 (6 bases). The CDR3 totals 15 residues. Germline values: CDR1 SGDLS, CDR2 YYNGEE. Trimming shortened V by 2 bases and J by 4 bases, and 12 bases separated the two germline ends. The CDR3 nucleotides read TGTGCCAGCAGCGTGCGGACTACCACCACCGGGGAGCTGTTTTTT. Its translation is CASSVRTTTTGELFF.

The chain employs TRBV5-1 and TRBJ1-2, with D possibly matching TRBD1 (6 bases). CDR1 and CDR2 (germline): SGHRS, YFSETQ. Trimming removed 2 bases from V and 8 bases from J, with 16 bases in between. This CDR3 is built from 14 residues. CDR3 coding DNA: TGCGCCAGCAGCTTCCAGGGGTTTGGATTCGGCTACACCTTC. This sequence encodes CASSFQGFGFGYTF. The complete variable domain, with remaining parts taken from reference TRBV5-1 and TRBJ1-2, reads KAGVTQTPRYLIKTRGQQVTLSCSPISGHRSVSWYQQTPGQGLQFLFEYFSETQRNKGNFPGRFSGRQFSNSRSEMNVSTLELGDSALYLCASSFQGFGFGYTFGSGTRLTVV.

Written as DNA, the CDR3 is TGTGCCAGCAGCTTTGTTCTATCGAGCTCCTACAATGAGCAGTTCTTC. Amino acid sequence: CASSFVLSSSYNEQFF. The V call is TRBV7-9, the J call TRBJ2-1; no reliable D call. Germline V gene lookup returns CDR1 SEHNR and CDR2 FQNEAQ (reference sequence). The CDR3 length is 16 residues. V was cut by 3 bases and J by 0 bases, with 12 bases left in between.

The chain links TRBV14 to TRBJ1-1; D is uncertain. Germline V gene lookup returns CDR1 SGHDN and CDR2 FVKESK. The CDR3 extends over 14 amino acids. V lost 2 bases and J 3 bases, leaving 10 bases between the germline ends. DNA for the CDR3: TGTGCCAGCAGCCAATCCCGAGGGTACACTGAAGCTTTCTTT. Protein: CASSQSRGYTEAFF.

This clone was seen more than once but under ten times. This sample also contains other DNA sequences that code for the same CDR3. The chain joins TRBV12-3 or TRBV12-4 to TRBJ2-7; no clear D gene. There are 13 residues in the CDR3. Trimming removed 0 bases from V and 3 bases from J, with 6 bases in between. The CDR3 nucleotides read TGTGCCAGCAGTTTAGCGGTGGACTACGAGCAGTACTTC. Residues: CASSLAVDYEQYF.

This chain uses TRBV7-3 with TRBJ2-7; tentatively, D is TRBD1 or TRBD2 (5 bases each). The V gene lost 2 bases and the J gene lost 3 bases, with 20 bases spanning the gap. The germline CDR1 and CDR2 sequences are SGHTA and FQGTGA. The CDR3 length is 17 residues. Here the CDR3 reads CASSLPEGTPYRYEQYF. CDR3 in DNA: TGTGCCAGCAGCTTACCAGAGGGGACCCCTTACCGCTACGAGCAGTACTTC. The whole variable domain, remainder taken from reference TRBV7-3 and TRBJ2-7, is GAGVSQTPSNKVTEKGKYVELRCDPISGHTALYWYRQSLGQGPEFLIYFQGTGAADDSGLPNDRFFAVRPEGSVSTLKIQRTERGDSAVYLCASSLPEGTPYRYEQYFGPGTRLTVT.

This clone was counted a single time. This chain uses TRBV7-2 with TRBJ1-2, with D tentatively TRBD1 (6 bases). The germline V and J ends were trimmed by 5 bases and 6 bases, with 13 bases remaining between them. The germline V gene has CDR1 SGHTA and CDR2 FQGNSA. This CDR3 has 13 amino acids. This chain's CDR3 is CASSPGAWNGYTF. CDR3 bases: TGTGCCAGCAGCCCAGGGGCATGGAATGGCTACACCTTC.

This chain joins TRBV25-1 and TRBJ1-1; tentatively, D is TRBD1 (5 bases). The ends were cut back, 3 bases at V and 1 base at J, with 18 bases in the middle. Germline assignment: CDR1 MGHDK and CDR2 SYGVNS. This CDR3 is 17 amino acids long. The CDR3, as DNA: TGTGCCAGCAGTGATGAGGGGTTCCTCACCTCGAACACTGAAGCTTTCTTT. Its protein product is CASSDEGFLTSNTEAFF.

This chain joins TRBV2 and TRBJ1-2, with D possibly TRBD1 on 5 matching bases. The CDR3 spans 17 residues. The germline V and J ends were trimmed by 0 bases and 4 bases, with 18 bases remaining between them. In germline, CDR1 is SNHLY, CDR2 FYNNEI. CDR3 amino acids: CASSEAGEGSVIYGYTF. The CDR3, as DNA: TGTGCCAGCAGTGAAGCAGGGGAGGGTTCGGTAATCTATGGCTACACCTTC.

The CDR3 reads CASSVVPRTSGGGGELFF. CDR3 DNA sequence: TGTGCCAGCAGCGTAGTTCCCCGGACTAGCGGGGGGGGCGGGGAGCTGTTTTTT. This chain uses TRBV9 with TRBJ2-2; 15 bases are shared with TRBD2. Unmatched junction bases numbered 7, after V lost 0 bases and J lost 7 bases. CDR1 and CDR2 (germline): SGDLS, YYNGEE. The length of the CDR3 is 18 residues.

The table lists this clone with a count of one. The J gene is TRBJ1-6, the V gene TRBV10-3, with D hard to call. The CDR3 has 16 amino acids. Germline lookup yields CDR1 ENHRY and CDR2 SYGVKD. Trimming cost V 0 bases and J 5 bases, with 11 bases left between them. The CDR3 region is CAISESFGQDNSPLHF. For the CDR3, the DNA is TGTGCCATCAGTGAGTCATTCGGTCAGGATAATTCACCCCTCCACTTT.

The chain carries TRBV4-2 and TRBJ1-1; a weak D match, TRBD1 (5 bases). CDR3 size: 14 residues. Per the germline V gene, CDR1 is LGHNA and CDR2 is YNFKEQ. Trimming took off 0 bases at V and 5 bases at J, with 10 bases between the two ends. Here the CDR3 reads CASSQEGRSTEAFF. The CDR3 DNA reads as TGTGCCAGCAGCCAAGAGGGACGGAGTACTGAAGCTTTCTTT.

In this sample, this clone turned up once. The chain joins TRBV6-5 to TRBJ1-2; 7 positions match TRBD1. The germline V gene has CDR1 MNHEY and CDR2 SVGAGI. The CDR3 is made up of 13 amino acids. V gave up 5 bases and J gave up 10 bases; unmatched junction bases: 10. The CDR3 reads CASSRDREAIYTF. The CDR3 DNA is TGTGCCAGCAGTCGGGACAGAGAAGCTATCTACACCTTC.

The V and J genes are TRBV9 and TRBJ1-4; maybe TRBD1 (6 bases). V shed 0 bases and J shed 2 bases, with 8 bases lying between them. The germline V gene has CDR1 SGDLS and CDR2 YYNGEE. The CDR3 consists of 15 residues. The CDR3 bases are TGTGCCAGCAGCGTAGGGCAGGGGACTAATGAAAAACTGTTTTTT. This gives the protein CASSVGQGTNEKLFF.

This CDR3 reads CASSRQDNTEAFF. CDR3 bases: TGTGCCAGCAGCCGACAGGATAACACTGAAGCTTTCTTT. The chain is built from TRBV11-1 and TRBJ1-1; the D gene is possibly TRBD1 (6 bases). V lost 5 bases and J lost 2, with 9 bases in between. Per germline, CDR1 SGHAT and CDR2 FQDESV (reference sequence). The CDR3 length is 13 residues.

The chain carries TRBV7-2 and TRBJ1-2, with D perhaps matching TRBD1 (5 bases). The CDR3 has 14 residues. The V gene lost 1 base and the J gene lost 3 bases, with 9 bases spanning the gap. Germline V CDR1 and CDR2: SGHTA, FQGNSA. This CDR3 is CASSLGAQDYGYTF. In DNA form, the CDR3 reads TGTGCCAGCAGCTTAGGGGCACAGGACTATGGCTACACCTTC.

The chain joins TRBV5-4 to TRBJ2-2, with TRBD1 identical over 9 bases. The length of the CDR3 is 15 residues. Trimming removed 4 bases from V and 5 bases from J; junction bases left unmatched: 6. Germline V gene data show CDR1 as SGHNT and CDR2 as YYREEE (reference sequence). CDR3 sequence (DNA): TGTGCCAGCAGCCCGGACAGGGGAATAACCGGGGAGCTGTTTTTT. Its translation: CASSPDRGITGELFF.

The chain is built from TRBV5-1 and TRBJ1-1; D gene unclear. The CDR3 extends over 11 amino acids. The germline V gene encodes CDR1 SGHRS and CDR2 YFSETQ. Trimming removed 3 bases from V and 4 bases from J, with 4 bases in between. The CDR3 sequence: CASSSATEAFF. CDR3 sequence (DNA): TGCGCCAGCAGCTCGGCCACTGAAGCTTTCTTT.

The chain carries TRBV7-2 and TRBJ1-5; 10 bases align to TRBD1. Germline CDR1 SGHTA, CDR2 FQGNSA. J was trimmed by 3 bases and V by 1 base; bases with no gene match: 9. This CDR3 is 18 amino acids long. CDR3 sequence: CASSLGPRDRGSNQPQHF. In nucleotides, the CDR3 is TGTGCCAGCAGCTTAGGTCCCCGGGACAGGGGATCCAATCAGCCCCAGCATTTT.

A few counts support this clone. The chain combines TRBV3-1 (or the pseudogene TRBV3-2) with TRBJ1-1; no firm D call. V was clipped by 0 bases and J by 3 bases, with 17 bases between them. CDR3 size: 17 residues. The germline CDR1 and CDR2 sequences are LGHDT and YNNKEL (reference sequence). In DNA, the CDR3 is TGTGCCAGCAGCCAAGAACATCGGCGGGCCGCGTACACTGAAGCTTTCTTT. Translation: CASSQEHRRAAYTEAFF.

Note on this clone: Compared with germline, one end of the junction differs, possibly owing to a read error. This specimen includes other DNA sequences encoding the same CDR3. The chain is built from TRBV7-3 and TRBJ2-3; perhaps TRBD1 as D (6 bases). The CDR3 contains 14 residues. CDR1 and CDR2 (germline): SGHTA, FQGTGA. CDR3 DNA sequence: TGTGCCAGCAGCCTAACAGGGAGCACAGATACGCAGTATTTT. This translates into CASSLTGSTDTQYF. Using reference TRBV7-3 and TRBJ2-3 for the parts outside the CDR3, the full variable domain is GAGVSQTPSNKVTEKGKYVELRCDPISGHTALYWYRQSLGQGPEFLIYFQGTGAADDSGLPNDRFFAVRPEGSVSTLKIQRTERGDSAVYLCASSLTGSTDTQYFGPGTRLTVL.

This clone was recorded once. The chain recombines TRBV3-1 (or the pseudogene TRBV3-2) with TRBJ2-5; D gene ambiguous. Germline values: CDR1 LGHDT, CDR2 YNNKEL (reference sequence). The CDR3 length is 12 residues. The V end lost 0 bases, the J end lost 7 bases, and 6 bases lay between the germline ends. CDR3 region: CASSQDPGTQYF. CDR3 coding DNA: TGTGCCAGCAGCCAAGATCCGGGGACCCAGTACTTC.